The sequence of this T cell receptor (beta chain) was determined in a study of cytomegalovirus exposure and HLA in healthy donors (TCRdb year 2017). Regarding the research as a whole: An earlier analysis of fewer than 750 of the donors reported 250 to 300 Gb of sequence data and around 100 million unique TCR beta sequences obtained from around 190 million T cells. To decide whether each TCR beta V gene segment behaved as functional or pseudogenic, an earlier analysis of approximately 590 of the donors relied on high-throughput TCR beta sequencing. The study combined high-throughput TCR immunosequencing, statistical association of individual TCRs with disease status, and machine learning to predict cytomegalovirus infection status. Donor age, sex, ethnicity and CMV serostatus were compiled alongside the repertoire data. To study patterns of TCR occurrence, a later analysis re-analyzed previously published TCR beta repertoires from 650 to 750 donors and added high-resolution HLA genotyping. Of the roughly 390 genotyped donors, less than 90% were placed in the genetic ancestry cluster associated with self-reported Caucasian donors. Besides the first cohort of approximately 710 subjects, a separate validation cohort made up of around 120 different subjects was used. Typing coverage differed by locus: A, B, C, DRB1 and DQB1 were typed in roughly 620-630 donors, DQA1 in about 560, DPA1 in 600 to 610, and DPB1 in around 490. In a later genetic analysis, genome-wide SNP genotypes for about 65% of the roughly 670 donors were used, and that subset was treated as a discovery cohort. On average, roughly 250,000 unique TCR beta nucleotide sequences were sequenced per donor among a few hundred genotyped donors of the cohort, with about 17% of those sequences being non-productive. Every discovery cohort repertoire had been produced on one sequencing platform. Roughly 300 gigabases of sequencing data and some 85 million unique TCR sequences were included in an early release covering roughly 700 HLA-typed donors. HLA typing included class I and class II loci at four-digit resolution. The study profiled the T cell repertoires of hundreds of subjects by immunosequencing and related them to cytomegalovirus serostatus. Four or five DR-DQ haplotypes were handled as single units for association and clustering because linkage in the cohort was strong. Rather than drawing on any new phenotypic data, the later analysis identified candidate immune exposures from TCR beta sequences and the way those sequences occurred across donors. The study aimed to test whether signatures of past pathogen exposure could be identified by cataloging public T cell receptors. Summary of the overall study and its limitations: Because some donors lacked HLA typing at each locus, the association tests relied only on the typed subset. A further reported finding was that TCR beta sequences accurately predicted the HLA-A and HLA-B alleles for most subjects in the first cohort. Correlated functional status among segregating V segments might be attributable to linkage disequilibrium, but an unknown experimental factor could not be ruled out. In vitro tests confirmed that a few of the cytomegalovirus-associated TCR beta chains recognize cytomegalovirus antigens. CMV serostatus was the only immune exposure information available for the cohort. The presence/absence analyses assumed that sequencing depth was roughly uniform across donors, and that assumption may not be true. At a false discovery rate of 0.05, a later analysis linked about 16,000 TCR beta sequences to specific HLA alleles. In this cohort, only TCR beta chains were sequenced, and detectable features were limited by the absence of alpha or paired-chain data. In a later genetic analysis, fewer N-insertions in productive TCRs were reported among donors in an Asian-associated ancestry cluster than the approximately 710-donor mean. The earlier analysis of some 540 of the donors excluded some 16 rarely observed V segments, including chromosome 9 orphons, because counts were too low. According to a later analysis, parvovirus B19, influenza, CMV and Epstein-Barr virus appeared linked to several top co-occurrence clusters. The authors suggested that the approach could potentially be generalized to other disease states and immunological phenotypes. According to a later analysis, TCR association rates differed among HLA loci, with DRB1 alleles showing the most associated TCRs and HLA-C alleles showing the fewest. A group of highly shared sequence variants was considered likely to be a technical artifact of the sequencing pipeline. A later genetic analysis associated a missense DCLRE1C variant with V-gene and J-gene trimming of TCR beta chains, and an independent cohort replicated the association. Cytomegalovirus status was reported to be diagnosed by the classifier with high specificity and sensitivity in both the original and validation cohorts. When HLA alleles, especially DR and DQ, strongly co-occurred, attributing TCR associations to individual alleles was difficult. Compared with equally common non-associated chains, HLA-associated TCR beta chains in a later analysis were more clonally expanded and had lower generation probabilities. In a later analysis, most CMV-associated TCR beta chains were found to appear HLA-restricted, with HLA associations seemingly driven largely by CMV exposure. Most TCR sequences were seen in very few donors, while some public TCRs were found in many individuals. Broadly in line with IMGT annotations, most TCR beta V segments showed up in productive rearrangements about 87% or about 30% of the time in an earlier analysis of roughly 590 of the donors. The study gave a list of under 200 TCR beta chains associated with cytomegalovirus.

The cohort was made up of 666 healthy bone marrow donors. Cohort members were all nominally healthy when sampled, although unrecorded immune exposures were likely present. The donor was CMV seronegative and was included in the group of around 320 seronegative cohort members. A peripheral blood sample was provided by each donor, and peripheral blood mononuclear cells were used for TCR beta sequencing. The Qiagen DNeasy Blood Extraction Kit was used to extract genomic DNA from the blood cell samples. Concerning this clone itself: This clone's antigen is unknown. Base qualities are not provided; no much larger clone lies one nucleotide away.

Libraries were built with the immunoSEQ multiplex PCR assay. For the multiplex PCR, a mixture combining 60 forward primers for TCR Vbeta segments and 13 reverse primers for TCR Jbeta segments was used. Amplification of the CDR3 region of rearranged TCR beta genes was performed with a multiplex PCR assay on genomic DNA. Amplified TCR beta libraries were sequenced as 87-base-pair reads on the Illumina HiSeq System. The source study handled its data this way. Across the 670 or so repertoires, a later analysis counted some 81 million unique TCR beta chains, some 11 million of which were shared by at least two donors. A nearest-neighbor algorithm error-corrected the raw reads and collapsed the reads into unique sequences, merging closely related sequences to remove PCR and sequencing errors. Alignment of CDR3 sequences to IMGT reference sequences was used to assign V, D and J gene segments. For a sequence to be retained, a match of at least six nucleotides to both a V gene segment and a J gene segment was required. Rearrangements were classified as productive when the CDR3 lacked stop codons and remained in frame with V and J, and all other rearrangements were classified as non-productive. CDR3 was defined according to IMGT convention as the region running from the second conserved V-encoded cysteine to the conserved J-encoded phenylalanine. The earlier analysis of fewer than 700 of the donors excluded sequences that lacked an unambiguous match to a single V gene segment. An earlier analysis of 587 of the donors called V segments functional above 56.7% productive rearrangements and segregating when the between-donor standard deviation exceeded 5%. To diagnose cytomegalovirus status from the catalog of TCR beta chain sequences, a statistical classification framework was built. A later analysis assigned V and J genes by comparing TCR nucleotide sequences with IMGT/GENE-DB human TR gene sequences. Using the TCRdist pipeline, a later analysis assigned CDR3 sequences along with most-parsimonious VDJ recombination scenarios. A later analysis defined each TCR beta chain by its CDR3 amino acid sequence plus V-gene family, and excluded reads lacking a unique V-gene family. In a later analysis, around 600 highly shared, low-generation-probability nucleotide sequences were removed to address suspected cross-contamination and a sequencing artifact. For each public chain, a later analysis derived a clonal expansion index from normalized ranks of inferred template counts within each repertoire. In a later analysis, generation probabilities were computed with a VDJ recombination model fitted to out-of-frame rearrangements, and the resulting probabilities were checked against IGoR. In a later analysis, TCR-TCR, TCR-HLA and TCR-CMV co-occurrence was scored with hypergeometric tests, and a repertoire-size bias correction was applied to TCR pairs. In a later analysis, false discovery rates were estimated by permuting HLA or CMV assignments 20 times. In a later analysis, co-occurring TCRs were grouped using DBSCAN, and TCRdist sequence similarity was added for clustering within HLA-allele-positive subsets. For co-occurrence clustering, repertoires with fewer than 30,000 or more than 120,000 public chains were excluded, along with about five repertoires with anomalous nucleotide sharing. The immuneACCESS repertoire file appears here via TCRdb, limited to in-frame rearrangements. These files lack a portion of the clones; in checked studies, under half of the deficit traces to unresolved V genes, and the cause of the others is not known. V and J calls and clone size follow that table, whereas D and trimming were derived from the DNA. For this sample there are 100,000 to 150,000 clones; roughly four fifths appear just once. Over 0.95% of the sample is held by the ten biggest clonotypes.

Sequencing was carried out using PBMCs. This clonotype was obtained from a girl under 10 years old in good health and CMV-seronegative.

The CDR3 here reads CASSASRGTRGYGYTF. Read as DNA, the sequence is TGTGCCAGCAGTGCAAGCAGGGGTACGAGAGGGTATGGCTACACCTTC. The chain employs TRBV28 and TRBJ1-2; TRBD1 might be the D gene, on 6 matching bases. Including cysteine and phenylalanine, the CDR3 has 16 amino acids. Just the 48-base CDR3 DNA is kept, in frame starting at base 1. V and J are truncated by 5 bases and 5 bases respectively, leaving an intervening sequence of 21 bases. CDR1 and CDR2 are read off the germline V gene as MDHEN and SYDVKM.